These 6 T cell receptor beta chains originate from one sample sequenced in a study of blood T cell repertoires in COVID-19. Only in-frame clones appear in the TCRdb table, and some are missing; sequencing was by immunoSEQ multiplex PCR. The profile shows more than 100,000 clones, around 80% of them singletons. The sample comprised peripheral blood. These TCRs come from a man between 60 and 75 years old with active or convalescent COVID-19.

The V gene is TRBV4-3, the J gene TRBJ1-5; D ambiguous. CDR3 length equals 15 residues. CDR1 and CDR2 (germline): LGHNA, YSLEER. Trimming cost V 0 bases and J 7 bases, with 13 bases left between them. The CDR3 here is CASSQDAAVRQPQHF. CDR3 nucleotides: TGCGCCAGCAGCCAAGATGCCGCCGTCCGGCAGCCCCAGCATTTT.

This chain connects TRBV5-4 to TRBJ2-3, with D unresolved. Trimming cost V 4 bases and J 5 bases, with 14 bases left between them. Germline assignment: CDR1 SGHNT and CDR2 YYREEE (reference sequence). The CDR3 extends over 14 amino acids. The CDR3, as DNA: TGTGCCAGCAGCCCACTTCGACCGGGAGATACGCAGTATTTT. The encoded protein is CASSPLRPGDTQYF.

The chain recombines TRBV7-3 with TRBJ2-1; 8 bases map to TRBD2. V dropped 8 bases and J dropped 8; count of bases not matched to a gene: 8. Germline CDR1 SGHTA, CDR2 FQGTGA. The CDR3 consists of 13 residues. The chain's CDR3 is CASRDSGTHEQFF. CDR3 nucleotides: TGTGCCAGCCGGGATAGCGGGACGCATGAGCAGTTCTTC. Full variable domain (rest looked up from reference TRBV7-3 and TRBJ2-1): GAGVSQTPSNKVTEKGKYVELRCDPISGHTALYWYRQSLGQGPEFLIYFQGTGAADDSGLPNDRFFAVRPEGSVSTLKIQRTERGDSAVYLCASRDSGTHEQFFGPGTRLTVL.

The gene calls are TRBV5-1 and TRBJ2-1, with 8 bases identical to TRBD2. With 4 bases clipped from V and 10 bases from J, the junction kept 1 base outside the gene matches. The CDR3 totals 11 residues. Germline V gives CDR1 SGHRS, CDR2 YFSETQ. CDR3 sequence: CASSVAGEQFF. The CDR3 coding sequence is TGCGCCAGCAGCGTAGCGGGAGAGCAGTTCTTC.

V is TRBV2 and J is TRBJ2-2, with D unresolved. V was cut by 6 bases and J by 0 bases, with 8 bases left in between. This CDR3 region has 14 residues. Looked up from germline, CDR1 is SNHLY and CDR2 is FYNNEI. The CDR3 DNA reads as TGTGCCAGCAGAAGCATTGCGAACACCGGGGAGCTGTTTTTT. Translated, it gives CASRSIANTGELFF.

This chain links TRBV12-3 or TRBV12-4 with TRBJ1-1; D not resolved. This CDR3 spans 13 amino acids. V was cut by 3 bases and J by 0 bases, with 5 bases left in between. CDR3 nucleotide sequence: TGTGCCAGCAGTTTTTCCATGAACACTGAAGCTTTCTTT. Translated, it gives CASSFSMNTEAFF.